This T cell receptor (beta chain) was profiled in a study of blood T cell repertoires in COVID-19. Study-level background: The cDNA or gDNA used as material had been derived from T cells, B-cell-depleted T cells, or PBMCs.

As handled by the study authors: Estimates of nucleated cell counts were drawn from the amplification of reference gene primers. Generated by immunoSEQ multiplex PCR, the TCRdb table keeps only in-frame clones and is missing some. That table gives V, J and clone size, and the DNA gave D and trimming. The sample has about 280,000 clones, roughly 89% seen once. Trimming took 7 bases from V and 0 from J, leaving 13 bases between them. CDR3 length: 15 residues. Germline CDR1 reads MNHEY; CDR2 reads SVGAGI. The chain joins TRBV6-5 to TRBJ1-3; D may be TRBD1 (5 bases). Sequences were obtained from peripheral blood. This clonotype originated in a woman aged 25 to 39 with active or convalescent COVID-19. CDR3 coding DNA: TGTGCCAGCACCCGCCTCGGGGGCTCTGGAAACACCATATATTTT. It yields the protein CASTRLGGSGNTIYF.